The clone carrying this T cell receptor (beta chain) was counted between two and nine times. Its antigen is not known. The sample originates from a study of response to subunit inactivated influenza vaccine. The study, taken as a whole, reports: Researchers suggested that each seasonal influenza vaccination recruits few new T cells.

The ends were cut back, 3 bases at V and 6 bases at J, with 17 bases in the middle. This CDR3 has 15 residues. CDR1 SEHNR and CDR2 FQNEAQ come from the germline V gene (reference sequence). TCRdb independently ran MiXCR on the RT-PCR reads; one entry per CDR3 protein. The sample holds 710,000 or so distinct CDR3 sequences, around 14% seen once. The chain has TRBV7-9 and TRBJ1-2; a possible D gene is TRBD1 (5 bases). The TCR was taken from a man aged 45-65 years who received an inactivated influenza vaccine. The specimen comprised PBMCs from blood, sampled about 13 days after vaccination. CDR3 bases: TGTGCCAGCAGCTTCTTGACCGGGACGGAAGATGGCTACACCTTC. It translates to CASSFLTGTEDGYTF.